The 5 T cell receptor beta chains below were found in one sample sequenced in a study of blood T cell repertoires in COVID-19. Data came from immunoSEQ multiplex PCR; TCRdb stores just in-frame clones and leaves some out. Counted here are fewer than 250,000 clones, around 87% occurring once; the ten biggest clones make up 3% to 3.5%. The sample was peripheral blood. The receptors derive from a man in his sixties with acute or convalescent COVID-19.

The chain combines TRBV5-1 with TRBJ2-3; maybe TRBD1 (5 bases). Germline V lookup: CDR1 SGHRS, CDR2 YFSETQ. The V end lost 0 bases, the J end lost 6 bases, and 14 bases lay between the germline ends. This CDR3 is 15 amino acids long. In DNA form, the CDR3 reads TGCGCCAGCAGCTTGGGTATCAGGGCGGTGGATACGCAGTATTTT. Residues: CASSLGIRAVDTQYF.

The chain combines TRBV29-1 with TRBJ1-1, with D possibly TRBD1 on 5 matching bases. Germline CDR1 and CDR2: SQVTM and ANQGSEA. The V gene lost 4 bases and the J gene lost 0 bases, with 15 bases spanning the gap. The CDR3 extends over 15 amino acids. CDR3 protein: CSVGEVGLMNTEAFF. The CDR3 coding sequence is TGCAGCGTTGGAGAGGTGGGACTTATGAACACTGAAGCTTTCTTT. The full variable domain, completed using reference TRBV29-1 and TRBJ1-1, is SAVISQKPSRDICQRGTSLTIQCQVDSQVTMMFWYRQQPGQSLTLIATANQGSEATYESGFVIDKFPISRPNLTFSTLTVSNMSPEDSSIYLCSVGEVGLMNTEAFFGQGTRLTVV.

J is TRBJ2-6 and V is TRBV18; TRBD1 agrees at 9 bases. The CDR3 is 16 amino acids. Germline V gives CDR1 KGHSH, CDR2 LQKENI. The V and J ends lost 2 bases and 2 bases, in that order; junction bases with no gene match: 1. CDR3 loop: CASSPRQGAGANVLTF. The CDR3 nucleotides read TGTGCCAGCTCACCAAGACAGGGGGCTGGGGCCAACGTCCTGACTTTC.

V is TRBV6-1 and J is TRBJ1-2; D perhaps matches TRBD1 (5 bases). The germline gives CDR1 MNHNS, CDR2 SASEGT. The CDR3 is 15 amino acids. Trimming cost V 1 base and J 5 bases, with 14 bases left between them. The CDR3 DNA follows: TGTGCCAGCAGTGAAGACCCAATCGACAGTTATGGCTACACCTTC. It translates to CASSEDPIDSYGYTF.

The rearrangement links TRBV7-8 to TRBJ1-6; weak D call: TRBD1 (5 bases). The CDR3 runs to 18 residues. Germline CDR1 SGHVS, CDR2 FQNEAQ. Trimming cost V 1 base and J 4 bases, with 17 bases left between them. The CDR3 DNA reads TGTGCCAGCAGCTTAGTAAGTGGGGGGGGACGGTATAATTCACCCCTCCACTTT. Protein sequence: CASSLVSGGGRYNSPLHF.